The 18 T cell receptor beta chains below all came from one sample that was sequenced in a study of blood T cell repertoires in COVID-19 (TCRdb year 2020). Library method: the immunoSEQ multiplex PCR assay. TCRdb's version of the immuneACCESS table is confined to in-frame rearrangements and falls short of the full clone set. An unresolved V gene accounts for under half of the shortfall where checked; the remainder is of unknown origin. Recorded for this sample are tens of thousands of clones; 80% to 90% of them occurred a single time. The ten largest account for 6% to 6.5% of the sample. The specimen was peripheral blood. Source of these receptors: a man aged 80 or over with COVID-19, enrolled during active disease.

J is TRBJ1-1 and V is TRBV10-3, with D tentatively TRBD1 (5 bases). The CDR3 is 13 amino acids. The V end lost 4 bases, the J end lost 4 bases, and 10 bases lay between the germline ends. Germline CDR1 ENHRY, CDR2 SYGVKD. DNA for the CDR3: TGTGCCATCAGTGTGGGGGAGGGCACTGAAGCTTTCTTT. Protein: CAISVGEGTEAFF.

Within the sample, this clone is medium-sized (0.01 to 0.1%). The rearrangement joins TRBV25-1 to TRBJ1-1; possible D gene TRBD1, 6 bases. There are 14 residues in the CDR3. Between the trimmed V and J ends, which lost 4 bases and 4 bases, there was a span of 13 bases. Germline V CDR1 and CDR2: MGHDK, SYGVNS. The CDR3, as DNA: TGTGCCAGCAGTGCCCGGAGGGGGGGCACTGAAGCTTTCTTT. Translation: CASSARRGGTEAFF.

This clone was detected a few times. This rearrangement joins TRBV3-1 (or the pseudogene TRBV3-2) to TRBJ2-2; the match to TRBD1 covers 7 bases. Trimming cost V 0 bases and J 6 bases; bases outside gene matches: 1. The CDR3 spans 14 residues. Germline V gene data show CDR1 as LGHDT and CDR2 as YNNKEL (reference sequence). The CDR3 reads CASSQETGAGELFF. CDR3 in DNA: TGTGCCAGCAGCCAAGAAACAGGGGCCGGGGAGCTGTTTTTT.

The chain joins TRBV7-2 to TRBJ1-2; D ambiguous. V was shortened by 5 bases and J by 5 bases, with 9 bases between the two germline ends. This CDR3 contains 12 residues. CDR1 SGHTA and CDR2 FQGNSA come from the germline V gene. CDR3 residues: CASSQVEYGYTF. The CDR3 DNA sequence: TGTGCCAGCAGCCAGGTCGAGTATGGCTACACCTTC. Full variable domain (missing parts from reference TRBV7-2 and TRBJ1-2): GAGVSQSPSNKVTEKGKDVELRCDPISGHTALYWYRQSLGQGLEFLIYFQGNSAPDKSGLPSDRFSAERTGGSVSTLTIQRTQQEDSAVYLCASSQVEYGYTFGSGTRLTVV.

The V and J genes are TRBV7-3 and TRBJ2-5; D is perhaps TRBD1 (6 bases). The V gene's germline CDR1 is SGHTA and CDR2 FQGTGA. Deletions cut 3 bases from V and 2 bases from J, with 7 bases between. The CDR3 length is 13 residues. The CDR3 sequence: CASSFTGQETQYF. In DNA, the CDR3 is TGTGCCAGCAGCTTCACAGGGCAAGAGACCCAGTACTTC.

This chain links TRBV6-5 with TRBJ2-7, with D tentatively TRBD1 (5 bases). The germline gives CDR1 MNHEY, CDR2 SVGAGI. CDR3 length equals 14 residues. Trimming cost V 5 bases and J 5 bases, with 16 bases left between them. The DNA for the CDR3 is TGTGCCAGCAGTACCCCAGGGTGGTTCCACGAGCAGTACTTC. Translated: CASSTPGWFHEQYF.

J is TRBJ2-7 and V is TRBV18; tentative D call: TRBD2 (6 bases). The CDR3 runs to 14 residues. V gave up 1 base and J gave up 4 bases, with 11 bases separating them. Germline lookup yields CDR1 KGHSH and CDR2 LQKENI. The CDR3 spells CASSPRAGRYEQYF. CDR3 in DNA: TGTGCCAGCTCACCACGGGCAGGGAGGTACGAGCAGTACTTC.

The gene calls are TRBV5-1 and TRBJ2-5, with TRBD2 as a possible D gene (6 bases). This CDR3 has 14 amino acids. CDR1 SGHRS and CDR2 YFSETQ come from the germline V gene. V dropped 4 bases and J dropped 2 bases, with 12 bases sitting between them. The CDR3, as DNA: TGCGCCAGCAGCCTAGGGACTTATCAAGAGACCCAGTACTTC. It yields the protein CASSLGTYQETQYF. Looking up the rest from reference TRBV5-1 and TRBJ2-5 gives the full variable domain: KAGVTQTPRYLIKTRGQQVTLSCSPISGHRSVSWYQQTPGQGLQFLFEYFSETQRNKGNFPGRFSGRQFSNSRSEMNVSTLELGDSALYLCASSLGTYQETQYFGPGTRLLVL.

This chain links TRBV6-6 with TRBJ2-7; 10 positions match TRBD1. Trimming took 7 bases from V and 2 from J; bases not matched to a gene: 5. Germline V gives CDR1 MNHNY, CDR2 SVGAGI (reference sequence). This CDR3 contains 14 residues. Here the CDR3 DNA reads TGTGCCAGCACCTTGACAGGGGGCACCTACGAGCAGTACTTC. Amino acids: CASTLTGGTYEQYF.

This chain joins TRBV27 and TRBJ2-1, with 7 bases matching TRBD2. With V trimmed by 5 bases and J by 8 bases, 9 bases remained unmatched. Germline loops: CDR1 MNHEY, CDR2 SMNVEV (reference sequence). The CDR3 is 14 amino acids. CDR3 region: CASSISTSIDEQFF. The CDR3, as DNA: TGTGCCAGCAGTATCTCGACTAGCATCGATGAGCAGTTCTTC.

This rearrangement joins TRBV2 to TRBJ2-3, with 13 bases fitting TRBD2. Germline CDR1 and CDR2: SNHLY and FYNNEI. This CDR3 is 19 amino acids long. With V trimmed by 2 bases and J by 1 base, 9 bases remained unmatched. The CDR3 sequence is CASSERLAGGSSGTDTQYF. The CDR3 DNA reads as TGTGCCAGCAGTGAAAGACTAGCGGGGGGCTCCTCGGGCACAGATACGCAGTATTTT. Based on the CDR3 plus reference TRBV2 and TRBJ2-3, the full variable domain is EPEVTQTPSHQVTQMGQEVILRCVPISNHLYFYWYRQILGQKVEFLVSFYNNEISEKSEIFDDQFSVERPDGSNFTLKIRSTKLEDSAMYFCASSERLAGGSSGTDTQYFGPGTRLTVL.

The V call is TRBV25-1, the J call TRBJ1-3; D is unresolved. CDR3 length equals 15 residues. The germline gives CDR1 MGHDK, CDR2 SYGVNS. V lost 3 bases, J lost 4 bases, and 13 bases lay in between. CDR3 protein: CASSDSGFAGNTIYF. In DNA, the CDR3 is TGTGCCAGCAGTGATTCAGGTTTTGCAGGAAACACCATATATTTT.

This chain uses TRBV5-8 with TRBJ1-4, with 7 bases matching TRBD1. CDR1 SGHTS and CDR2 YDEGEE come from the germline V gene. This CDR3 spans 17 amino acids. Losses at the gene ends were 3 bases for V and 4 bases for J; bases not matched to a gene: 12. In DNA, the CDR3 is TGTGCCAGCAGCTCAGGGACAGCACCCTCCCTTAATGAAAAACTGTTTTTT. It yields the protein CASSSGTAPSLNEKLFF.

This chain links TRBV6-6 with TRBJ1-1, with a possible D match to TRBD1 (5 bases). The length of the CDR3 is 13 residues. Germline lookup yields CDR1 MNHNY and CDR2 SVGAGI (reference sequence). V was shortened by 4 bases and J by 7 bases, with 13 bases between the two germline ends. The CDR3 nucleotides are TGTGCCAGCAGTTCTCCCGGGGGTGGTGAAGCTTTCTTT. It yields the protein CASSSPGGGEAFF.

For the CDR3, the DNA is TGCGCCAGCTCCCCAGGGGGCCGGACCTACGAGCAGTACTTC. Amino acid sequence: CASSPGGRTYEQYF. The J gene is TRBJ2-7, the V gene TRBV5-1; TRBD1 aligns across 8 bases. The V and J ends lost 7 bases and 2 bases, in that order; junction bases with no gene match: 8. CDR1 and CDR2 from the germline V gene are SGHRS and YFSETQ. The length of the CDR3 is 14 residues.

CDR3 bases: TGTGCCAGCAGCCGCGACAGTTATAGCAATCAGCCCCAGCATTTT. Protein: CASSRDSYSNQPQHF. This chain joins TRBV3-1 (or the pseudogene TRBV3-2) and TRBJ1-5; a weak D match, TRBD1 (5 bases). Germline CDR1 reads LGHDT; CDR2 reads YNNKEL (reference sequence). The CDR3 consists of 15 residues. Trimming removed 4 bases from V and 0 bases from J, with 10 bases in between.

Comment on this clone: At one end the junction does not follow the germline gene, possibly because of a read error. The chain is built from TRBV27 and TRBJ1-2; possibly TRBD1 for D (6 bases). CDR3 length: 14 amino acids. The V gene's germline CDR1 is MNHEY and CDR2 SMNVEV (reference sequence). The CDR3 loop is CASSLTGYIYRYTF. Written as DNA, the CDR3 is TGTGCCAGCAGTCTGACAGGTTATATCTATCGCTACACCTTC.

The DNA for the CDR3 is TGTGCCAGTAGTATGTCGGACAGCCGTTATAGCAATCAGCCCCAGCATTTT. Translation: CASSMSDSRYSNQPQHF. The V call is TRBV19, the J call TRBJ1-5; D possibly corresponds to TRBD1 (6 bases). CDR1 and CDR2 (germline): LNHDA, SQIVND (reference sequence). Between the trimmed V and J ends, which lost 3 bases and 0 bases, there was a span of 15 bases. The CDR3 is 17 residues long.